The T cell receptor beta chain described here comes from a study of blood T cell repertoires in COVID-19. As for the study in general: Italy, Spain and the United States were the sources of the convalescent and acute COVID-19 samples. PBMCs, B-cell-depleted T cells, or T cells were the source of the cDNA or gDNA that made up the material.

Trimming took 5 bases from V and 1 from J, leaving 20 bases between them. The CDR3 has 17 amino acids. CDR1 and CDR2 (germline): LNHDA, SQIVND (reference sequence). Those enrolled, adults aged roughly 18 to 90 years, came from around 25 US areas. Each recovered donor of Cohort 3 presented with two negative PCRs, clearance, or symptom resolution. Profiling relied on immunoSEQ multiplex PCR, and the TCRdb table lists in-frame clones only, not all of them. The data hold more than 400,000 clones, with about nine tenths observed a single time. The TCR comes from a young woman who had recovered from COVID-19. The specimen sequenced was PBMCs or T cells enriched from blood (not recorded which). The chain is built from TRBV19 and TRBJ2-5, with a weak D call TRBD1 (6 bases). In DNA form, the CDR3 reads TGTGCCAGTAGTGCGCCCTGGGGAAGACAGGCCCAAGAGACCCAGTACTTC. This encodes CASSAPWGRQAQETQYF.